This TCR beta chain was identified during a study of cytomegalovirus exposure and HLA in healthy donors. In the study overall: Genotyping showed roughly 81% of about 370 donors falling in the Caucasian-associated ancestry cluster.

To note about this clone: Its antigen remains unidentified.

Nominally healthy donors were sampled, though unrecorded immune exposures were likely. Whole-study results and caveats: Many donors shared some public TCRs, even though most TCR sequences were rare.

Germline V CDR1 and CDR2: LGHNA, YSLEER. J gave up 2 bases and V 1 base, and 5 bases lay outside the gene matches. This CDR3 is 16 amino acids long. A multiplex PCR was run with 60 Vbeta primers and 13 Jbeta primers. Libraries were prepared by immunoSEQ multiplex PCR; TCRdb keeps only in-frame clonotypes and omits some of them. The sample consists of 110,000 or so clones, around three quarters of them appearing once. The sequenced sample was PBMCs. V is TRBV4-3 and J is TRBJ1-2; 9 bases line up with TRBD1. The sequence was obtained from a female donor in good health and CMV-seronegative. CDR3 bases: TGCGCCAGCAGCCAAGTGGGGACAGGGAAAAACTATGGCTACACCTTC. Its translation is CASSQVGTGKNYGYTF.